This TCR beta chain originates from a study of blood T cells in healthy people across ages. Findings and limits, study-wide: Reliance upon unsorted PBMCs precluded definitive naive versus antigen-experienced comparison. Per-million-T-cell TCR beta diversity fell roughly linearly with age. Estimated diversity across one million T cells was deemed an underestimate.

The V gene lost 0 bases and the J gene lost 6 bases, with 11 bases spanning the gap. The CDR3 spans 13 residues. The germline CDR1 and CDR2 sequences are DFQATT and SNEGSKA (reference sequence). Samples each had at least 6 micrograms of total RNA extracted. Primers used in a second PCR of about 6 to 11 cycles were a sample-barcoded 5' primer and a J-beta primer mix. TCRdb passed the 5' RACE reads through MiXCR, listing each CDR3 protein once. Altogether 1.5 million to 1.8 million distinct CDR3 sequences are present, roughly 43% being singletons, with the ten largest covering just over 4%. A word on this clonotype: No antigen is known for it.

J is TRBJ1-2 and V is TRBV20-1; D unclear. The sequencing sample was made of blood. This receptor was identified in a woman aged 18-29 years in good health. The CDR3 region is CSARDWKDHGYTF. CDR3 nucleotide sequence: TGCAGTGCTAGAGATTGGAAGGACCATGGCTACACCTTC.